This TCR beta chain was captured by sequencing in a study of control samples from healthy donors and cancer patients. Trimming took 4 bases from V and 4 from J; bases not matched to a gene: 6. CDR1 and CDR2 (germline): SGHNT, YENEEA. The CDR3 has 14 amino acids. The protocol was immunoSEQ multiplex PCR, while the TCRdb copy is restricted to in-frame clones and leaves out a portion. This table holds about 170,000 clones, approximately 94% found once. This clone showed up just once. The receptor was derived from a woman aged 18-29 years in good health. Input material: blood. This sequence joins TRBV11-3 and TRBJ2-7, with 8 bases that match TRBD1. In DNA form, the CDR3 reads TGTGCCAGCAGCTCCGGACAGGGTAAATACGAGCAGTACTTC. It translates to CASSSGQGKYEQYF.